Here is one TCR beta chain with its context. Antigen specificity is unknown. Sequence at one end of the junction differs from germline and may be a read error. This entry belongs to a study of tumor-infiltrating lymphocytes in primary liver carcinoma. Regarding the study as a whole: Only around 7.5-24% of top clones occurred in all five tumor regions.

From approximately 450 ng total RNA, TCR beta cDNA was generated with a primer in the constant region. Three nested multiplex PCR rounds, a slightly modified ARM-PCR, produced the libraries for TCR beta. With TRBV1-TRBV30 forward primers and a C-beta reverse primer, the first two PCR rounds were run for approximately 10 cycles each. Via MiXCR, TCRdb re-called the multiplex PCR reads, giving one row per CDR3 protein. The data contain 99,000 or so distinct CDR3 sequences, around 83% of them singletons. Germline CDR1 and CDR2: SGHRS and YFSETQ. The CDR3 contains 14 residues. It was from roughly 20-30 mg of unsorted bulk tissue that RNA and DNA were co-extracted. All patients had surgically resected primary liver carcinoma. Tumor regions sampled: superior, inferior, left, right poles, and centre. Each tumor specimen held more than 75% viable tumor cells.

The sequence was collected from a man between 40 and 49 years old with primary liver carcinoma and hepatitis B virus infection. The chain joins TRBV5-1 to TRBJ2-3, with TRBD1 matching 7 bases. The specimen sequenced was liver tumor tissue from sampling region 3. Subset in this sample: tumor region T3, left-lateral pole. The CDR3 DNA reads TGCGCCAACAGCGTGACAGGGCTCACAGATACGCAGTACTTT. It encodes CANSVTGLTDTQYF.